Listed below are T cell receptor beta chains from one sample, sequenced in a study of monozygotic twins with inflammatory bowel disease. TCRdb reprocessed the 5' RACE reads and keeps a single row for each CDR3 protein, giving no DNA. Reported are approximately 400,000 distinct CDR3 sequences; the ten largest clones contain roughly 2.5%. Sequencing input: blood. The receptor set was obtained from a human donor with ulcerative colitis or Crohn's disease, or a healthy co-twin of an affected twin (not recorded which). Both conserved end residues are part of each CDR3.

V gene	J gene	CDR3 protein
TRBV20-1	TRBJ1-6	CSALLQGIRNSPLHF
TRBV10-3	TRBJ2-1	CAIRQGADEQFF
TRBV25-1	TRBJ1-2	CASSEWGQGGSEGYTF
TRBV6-1	TRBJ2-2	CASTGVNTGELFF
TRBV4-3	TRBJ1-1	CASSQDSTRTEAFF
TRBV4-1	TRBJ2-1	CASSRDKGSYNEQFF
TRBV7-3	TRBJ2-3	CASSPPGGGPDTQYF
TRBV7-9	TRBJ1-4	CASSLARVATNEKLFF
TRBV9	TRBJ2-1	CASSPSPSGSFNEQFF
TRBV7-2	TRBJ1-6	CASSLGQGGSPLHF
TRBV7-2	TRBJ1-2	CASSSKGQGVNGYTF
TRBV4-2	TRBJ2-1	CASSQAPNIRGPWEQFF
TRBV4-2	TRBJ2-7	CASSQEISGALYEQYF
TRBV10-3	TRBJ1-2	CASGSKALGEGYTF
TRBV7-2	TRBJ2-3	CASTPQADTQYF
TRBV6-1	TRBJ1-2	CASSVGTGRGGYTF
TRBV30	TRBJ1-5	CAWSIQGINQPQHF
TRBV5-6	TRBJ1-2	CASRINRGSYTF
TRBV20-1	TRBJ2-7	CSALTSGSIYEQYF
TRBV28	TRBJ2-3	CASSFPSGGRDTQYF
TRBV20-1	TRBJ1-5	CSCRQGVSQPQHF
TRBV27	TRBJ2-5	CASSLSSGSETQYF
TRBV29-1	TRBJ2-7	CSVDLPGQGARAYEQYF
TRBV5-1	TRBJ2-1	CASSLVLSYNEQFF
TRBV2	TRBJ1-5	CASSEGLGPQHF
TRBV5-1	TRBJ1-2	CASSFSDFYGYTF
TRBV29-1	TRBJ1-5	CSVGTGRDQPQHF
TRBV7-9	TRBJ2-1	CASSLSLGTSYNEQFF
TRBV7-6	TRBJ1-3	CASSQDRASGNTIYF
TRBV7-8	TRBJ2-7	CASSLSPGISYEQYF
TRBV5-1	TRBJ2-5	CASSPGGPLRKETQYF
TRBV15	TRBJ2-1	CATVLTPGANEQFF
TRBV12-3/TRBV12-4	TRBJ1-1	CASSLSAGRSAFF
TRBV20-1	TRBJ2-2	CSARVTGELFF
TRBV12-3/TRBV12-4	TRBJ1-2	CASSLESGGVYGYTF
TRBV5-6	TRBJ1-1	CASSLWGGLRNEAFF
TRBV15	TRBJ2-1	CATSLRNNEQFF
TRBV29-1	TRBJ1-2	CSVETPDYGYTF
TRBV12-3/TRBV12-4	TRBJ1-4	CASSPPGQINEKLFF
TRBV5-1	TRBJ2-1	CASSLALAGVSNEQFF
TRBV10-2	TRBJ2-7	CASNDLDSSYEQYF
TRBV6-2/TRBV6-3	TRBJ2-7	CASSYGQTYEQYF
TRBV5-1	TRBJ2-7	CASSLEAPRQLREQYF
TRBV3-1	TRBJ1-1	CASTLGQGASAFF
TRBV5-1	TRBJ2-5	CASSLSATVEETQYF
TRBV5-1	TRBJ2-1	CASSLDTSSYNEQFF
TRBV20-1	TRBJ2-1	CSASGLGAYNEQFF
TRBV12-3/TRBV12-4	TRBJ1-1	CASSFWNSEAFF
TRBV18	TRBJ2-7	CASSPPSKSSYEQYF
TRBV20-1	TRBJ1-4	CSAITLDRAGEKLFF
TRBV27	TRBJ1-5	CASSLAGDRNQPQHF
TRBV5-4	TRBJ2-5	CASSGGPGGDQETQYF
TRBV30	TRBJ1-4	CAWTLPGVPNEKLFF
TRBV15	TRBJ1-6	CATSRDTEGVSPLHF
TRBV19	TRBJ1-5	CASSRRWDQPQHF